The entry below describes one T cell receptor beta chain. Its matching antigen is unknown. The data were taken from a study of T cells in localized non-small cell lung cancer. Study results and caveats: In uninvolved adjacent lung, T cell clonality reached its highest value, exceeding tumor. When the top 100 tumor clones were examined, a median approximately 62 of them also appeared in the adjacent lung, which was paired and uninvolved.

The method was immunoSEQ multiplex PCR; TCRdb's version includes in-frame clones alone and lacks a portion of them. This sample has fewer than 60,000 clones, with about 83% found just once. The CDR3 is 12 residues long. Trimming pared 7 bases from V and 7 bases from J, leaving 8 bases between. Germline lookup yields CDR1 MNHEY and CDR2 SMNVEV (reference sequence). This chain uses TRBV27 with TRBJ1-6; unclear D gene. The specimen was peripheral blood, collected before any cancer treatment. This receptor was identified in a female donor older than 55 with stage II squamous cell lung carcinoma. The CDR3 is CASTPGNSPLHF. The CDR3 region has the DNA TGTGCCAGCACCCCCGGAAATTCACCCCTCCACTTT.